This passage covers 17 T cell receptor beta chains from one sample sequenced in a study of neoadjuvant anti-PD-1 for oral cavity cancer. Clones were sequenced by immunoSEQ multiplex PCR, and TCRdb holds only the in-frame ones, with some missing. This table has some 7,400 clones, around 48% appearing once. The material was tumor tissue, obtained before nivolumab (anti-PD-1) treatment. The source is a person aged 35-79 years with oral cavity squamous cell carcinoma.

The rearrangement links TRBV10-3 to TRBJ2-2, with 12 positions matching TRBD1. This CDR3 is built from 15 residues. The V gene's germline CDR1 is ENHRY and CDR2 SYGVKD. Trimming took 5 bases from V and 7 from J; bases not matched to a gene: 5. CDR3 in amino acids: CAISSGQGADGELFF. CDR3 bases: TGTGCCATCAGTTCGGGACAGGGGGCCGACGGGGAGCTGTTTTTT.

This chain joins TRBV14 and TRBJ1-1; D is unresolved. In germline, CDR1 is SGHDN, CDR2 FVKESK. The CDR3 runs to 14 residues. Trimming removed 4 bases at V and 3 bases at J, with 12 bases between. CDR3 amino acids: CASSLRPRDTEAFF. CDR3 sequence (DNA): TGTGCCAGCAGCCTACGACCGCGGGACACTGAAGCTTTCTTT.

The chain combines TRBV7-2 with TRBJ1-2; 10 nucleotides line up with TRBD1. Germline assignment: CDR1 SGHTA and CDR2 FQGNSA. V was pared by 4 bases and J by 5 bases, with 10 bases of the junction left unmatched. This CDR3 contains 16 residues. The CDR3 spells CASSSPRQGAEYGYTF. The CDR3 nucleotides read TGTGCCAGCAGCTCCCCCCGACAGGGGGCGGAGTATGGCTACACCTTC. Combining the CDR3 with reference TRBV7-2 and TRBJ1-2 gives the whole variable domain GAGVSQSPSNKVTEKGKDVELRCDPISGHTALYWYRQSLGQGLEFLIYFQGNSAPDKSGLPSDRFSAERTGGSVSTLTIQRTQQEDSAVYLCASSSPRQGAEYGYTFGSGTRLTVV.

The chain has TRBV6-5 and TRBJ1-2; 12 bases match TRBD1. The ends lost 10 bases at V and 8 bases at J; junction bases unmatched: 14. Looked up from germline, CDR1 is MNHEY and CDR2 is SVGAGI. This CDR3 spans 15 amino acids. The CDR3 here is CATLPPGQGAKGYTF. Here the CDR3 DNA reads TGTGCCACCCTCCCTCCGGGACAGGGGGCGAAGGGCTACACCTTC.

This clone appeared once. At one end the junction does not follow the germline gene, possibly because of a read error. The sample has other DNA sequences that encode this CDR3 too. V is TRBV30 and J is TRBJ1-2; 11 bases agree with TRBD1. This CDR3 comprises 13 residues. The germline V gene has CDR1 GTSNPN and CDR2 SVGIG (reference sequence). CDR3 sequence reads: CAWRRGQGDGYTF. The DNA of the CDR3 is TGTGCCTGGAGAAGGGGACAGGGGGATGGCTACACCTTT.

J is TRBJ2-1 and V is TRBV5-4, with 9 bases aligning to TRBD2. Losses at the gene ends were 0 bases for V and 4 bases for J; bases not matched to a gene: 8. The CDR3 length is 17 residues. Germline CDR1 is SGHNT and CDR2 is YYREEE (reference sequence). The CDR3 spells CASSLDSALAGYNEQFF. As DNA, the CDR3 is TGTGCCAGCAGCTTGGATTCGGCACTAGCGGGTTACAATGAGCAGTTCTTC. Together with reference TRBV5-4 and TRBJ2-1, the CDR3 gives the full variable domain: ETGVTQSPTHLIKTRGQQVTLRCSSQSGHNTVSWYQQALGQGPQFIFQYYREEENGRGNFPPRFSGLQFPNYSSELNVNALELDDSALYLCASSLDSALAGYNEQFFGPGTRLTVL.

The V and J genes are TRBV6-5 and TRBJ2-1; the match to TRBD2 covers 8 bases. Germline V gene lookup returns CDR1 MNHEY and CDR2 SVGAGI. The CDR3 length is 15 residues. Germline trimming cut 6 bases from V and 3 bases from J; bases unmatched to any gene: 7. CDR3 sequence reads: CASSEVAGSYNEQFF. CDR3 DNA: TGTGCCAGCAGCGAGGTAGCGGGAAGCTACAATGAGCAGTTCTTC.

The chain recombines TRBV10-3 with TRBJ2-3, with D uncertain. Germline values: CDR1 ENHRY, CDR2 SYGVKD. This CDR3 is built from 16 residues. V was clipped by 6 bases and J by 2 bases, with 18 bases between them. The CDR3 nucleotides are TGTGCCATCAGCGGTCCCCGGGCCCTTCTCACAGATACGCAGTATTTT. This encodes CAISGPRALLTDTQYF.

In its sample, this clone is medium-sized. The rearrangement uses TRBV10-3 and TRBJ2-3; unclear D gene. Germline lookup yields CDR1 ENHRY and CDR2 SYGVKD. Trimming left V 6 bases short and J 0 bases short, with 7 bases between. The CDR3 totals 13 residues. The CDR3 nucleotides read TGTGCCATCAGCCTAGAAAGCACAGATACGCAGTATTTT. Residues: CAISLESTDTQYF.

The V and J genes are TRBV6-5 and TRBJ2-7; D is uncertain. The V and J ends lost 8 bases and 2 bases respectively, with 7 bases between them. This CDR3 has 11 amino acids. Germline V CDR1 and CDR2: MNHEY, SVGAGI. The DNA of the CDR3 is TGTGCCAGCGGGCAGACCTACGAGCAGTACTTC. Its translation: CASGQTYEQYF.

The rearrangement joins TRBV28 to TRBJ2-7; D may be TRBD1 or TRBD2 (5 bases each). Looked up from germline, CDR1 is MDHEN and CDR2 is SYDVKM. This CDR3 is 12 amino acids long. Trimming cost V 8 bases and J 1 base, with 9 bases left between them. The DNA for the CDR3 is TGTGCCAGCGCCGGGGCGTCCTACGAGCAGTACTTC. Translation: CASAGASYEQYF.

This chain links TRBV30 with TRBJ2-1, with a tentative D call TRBD2 (5 bases). CDR1 is GTSNPN, CDR2 SVGIG, per germline (reference sequence). Trimming pared 0 bases from V and 15 bases from J, leaving 15 bases between. This CDR3 spans 12 amino acids. CDR3 DNA sequence: TGTGCCTGGAGTGTACTGAGCGGTAGGAGGTTCTTC. It specifies CAWSVLSGRRFF.

The chain joins TRBV28 to TRBJ2-7; the match to TRBD2 covers 7 bases. J was trimmed by 0 bases and V by 4 bases; bases with no gene match: 6. Germline values: CDR1 MDHEN, CDR2 SYDVKM. The CDR3 has 15 amino acids. The CDR3 region has the DNA TGTGCCAGCAGTTGGGGGGGACCTAGCTCCTACGAGCAGTACTTC. Its translation is CASSWGGPSSYEQYF.

V is TRBV19 and J is TRBJ2-7; 8 bases match TRBD1. Germline CDR1 is LNHDA and CDR2 is SQIVND (reference sequence). V gave up 6 bases and J gave up 8 bases; unmatched junction bases: 12. This CDR3 contains 14 residues. For the CDR3, the DNA is TGTGCCAGTAGGGAAGCAGGGGGCGGAACCCAGCAGTACTTC. Translation: CASREAGGGTQQYF.

The chain combines TRBV7-2 with TRBJ2-7; tentative D call: TRBD2 (6 bases). The CDR3 sequence is 14 residues long. Trimming took off 5 bases at V and 2 bases at J, with 13 bases between the two ends. The germline V gene has CDR1 SGHTA and CDR2 FQGNSA. The CDR3 reads CASSPRDWTYEQYF. Written as DNA, the CDR3 is TGTGCCAGCAGCCCCAGGGACTGGACCTACGAGCAGTACTTC.

This clone has a handful of counts. The chain has TRBV11-1 and TRBJ1-4, with D perhaps matching TRBD1 (5 bases). The CDR3 has 13 amino acids. The V end lost 5 bases, the J end lost 8 bases, and 12 bases lay between the germline ends. Per germline, CDR1 SGHAT and CDR2 FQDESV (reference sequence). CDR3 protein: CASSAPGSEKLFF. For the CDR3, the DNA is TGTGCCAGCAGCGCTCCAGGGAGCGAAAAACTGTTTTTT.

V is TRBV28 and J is TRBJ1-1; possibly TRBD1 for D (5 bases). Trimming removed 2 bases at V and 1 base at J, with 8 bases between. In germline, CDR1 is MDHEN, CDR2 SYDVKM. The CDR3 covers 14 residues. The CDR3 nucleotides read TGTGCCAGCAGTTTAGGGGGAGGGAACACTGAAGCTTTCTTT. Translated, it gives CASSLGGGNTEAFF.